This T cell receptor (beta chain) was retrieved from a study of tumor-infiltrating lymphocytes in primary liver carcinoma. Across the whole study: Regardless of tissue type, samples showed similar yields of roughly 3.5 to 7.13 million productive TCRbeta reads.

Reverse transcription of about 0.5 ug total RNA with a constant-region primer produced TCR beta cDNA. Slightly modified ARM-PCR, run as three nested multiplex PCR rounds, produced the TCR beta libraries. The first two PCR rounds, nine to ten cycles each, used TRBV1-TRBV30 forward primers and a C-beta reverse primer. In TCRdb, the multiplex PCR reads were re-called with MiXCR into one record per CDR3 protein. The table shows approximately 80,000 distinct CDR3 sequences, with around 66% occurring only once. The tissue used was unsorted bulk material of about 19-34 mg. RNA and DNA were co-extracted from it with the AllPrep DNA/RNA mini kit. Treatment of the patients' primary liver carcinoma consisted of surgical resection. Points from the study as a whole: Tumor region pairs overlapped more than did tumor-adjacent and tumor-blood pairs. Tumor top-250-clone fraction significantly exceeded that of blood (p = 0.039).

The CDR3 is 15 residues long. The germline gives CDR1 SGHAT, CDR2 FQNNGV. About this clonotype: What it binds is unknown. One end of the junction varies from germline; a read error may be responsible.

The genes are TRBV11-2 and TRBJ2-3; D is ambiguous. The sequencing sample was made of tumor-adjacent normal liver tissue. The TCR comes from a man aged 35 to 55 with primary liver carcinoma and hepatitis B virus infection. Here the CDR3 DNA reads TGTGCCACCAGCAATCATATCCGGAGCACAGATACGCTGTATTTT. Protein: CATSNHIRSTDTLYF.